This T cell receptor beta chain was sequenced during a study of OX40 agonist ivuxolimab in advanced cancers. Study outcomes and limitations: Among patients with partial responses at 0.1-3.0 mg/kg, clonal expansion was among the lowest.

Generated by immunoSEQ multiplex PCR, the TCRdb table keeps only in-frame clones and is missing some. The table lists 76,000 or so clones, more than 75% of them singletons. The CDR3 runs to 18 residues. J was trimmed by 1 base and V by 2 bases; bases with no gene match: 5. Germline assignment: CDR1 GTSNPN and CDR2 SVGIG (reference sequence). A note on this clone: Its target is not known.

The chain couples TRBV30 to TRBJ2-4; TRBD2 matches 16 bases. The sequence was obtained from an adult with an advanced solid tumor such as melanoma, head and neck, liver or kidney cancer. The sample consisted of CD4+ or CD8+ T cells sorted from blood, taken in a trial of the OX40 agonist ivuxolimab. The CDR3 DNA reads TGTGCCTGGAGTACGGGACTAGCGGGAGGGCCCGCCAAAAACATTCAGTACTTC. Protein product: CAWSTGLAGGPAKNIQYF.